Listed here is a single TCR beta chain. This clone has just one count. Its antigen specificity is not known. Base qualities are not recorded, but no much larger clone differs from it by a single base. This entry comes from a study of blood T cell repertoires in COVID-19 (dated by TCRdb to about 2020). Concerning the study at large: Samples covering the acute and convalescent phases of COVID-19 were provided by collaborators in the United States, Italy and Spain. A de-identified subject ID, COVID-19 status, age in years and sex were almost always included in the sample metadata. Where available, HLA class I and class II types were taken from metadata supplied by the sample provider and were not determined by assay-based typing. Samples were obtained from the ongoing ImmuneRACE study (first 160 participants) and from over 1,000 subjects provided by 6 global collaborators. The prospective study material was composed of cDNA or gDNA derived from T cells, B-cell-depleted T cells, or PBMCs. The repertoires were made available in a free public database intended to serve as a resource for research on the immune response to SARS-CoV-2. The dataset comprised deeply sampled blood TCRbeta repertoires from subjects exposed to, actively infected with, or recovered from COVID-19.

The immunoSEQ Assay, a bias-controlled multiplex PCR, was used to amplify TCRbeta CDR3 regions from genomic DNA. Turning to the authors' computational methods: The number of nucleated cells in each sample was estimated by amplification of reference gene primers within the assay. To quantify the absolute abundance of each unique TCRbeta CDR3 rearrangement, sequence reads were collapsed and filtered. Productive Simpson clonality was computed per sample as the square root of Simpson's diversity index over productive rearrangements. What TCRdb holds here is the immuneACCESS table cut down to in-frame rearrangements. Part of the clones is not present; checked against another copy, under half of the missing clones reflect an unresolved V gene, and the others are unexplained. V, J and clone size were drawn from that table, and D and trimming were deduced from the DNA. Present in this sample are 310,000 or so clones, 91% of which were seen just once. Around 2.2% of the sample lies in the top ten.

Paper-wide results and their limitations: The amount of clinical and demographic metadata varied by source and participant and was provided uncurated.

At one collaborating source in Seattle, patients were enrolled during active infection and were followed longitudinally through the course of disease. Collaborating institutions collected whole blood in K2EDTA tubes following their own protocols. For TCRbeta analysis, collaborators shipped samples as frozen whole blood, isolated PBMCs, or DNA extracted from either of those sample types. The germline V gene yields MGHDK for CDR1 and SYGVNS for CDR2. Trimming removed 0 bases from V and 6 bases from J; the gene matches leave 10 bases unexplained. Reading from cysteine to phenylalanine, the CDR3 counts 16 amino acids. Only CDR3 DNA is held: 48 bases, read in frame from base 1.

The TCR sequence derives from a woman in her twenties or thirties with COVID-19, enrolled during active disease. The sequenced material came from peripheral blood. The receptor chain draws on TRBV25-1 and TRBJ1-2; 7 bases in between match TRBD1. The DNA sequence is as follows: TGTGCCAGCAGTGAATATCCGGGCAGGGGGGTGAATGGCTACACCTTC. Translated, this gives CASSEYPGRGVNGYTF.